This T cell receptor beta chain was identified in a study of blood T cell repertoires in COVID-19. Across the whole study: Acute and convalescent COVID-19 specimens originated in the United States, Italy and Spain. The analysed material was cDNA or gDNA that came from T cells, B-cell-depleted T cells, or PBMCs.

Authors' methods: Estimates of nucleated cell counts were drawn from the amplification of reference gene primers. Assay used: immunoSEQ multiplex PCR; TCRdb lists only in-frame clones, some missing. Clone size and V and J calls were adopted from that table, with D and trimming inferred from the DNA. The sample lists over 200,000 clones, about 83% seen once, with roughly 9.4% in the top ten. The CDR3 runs to 14 residues. Germline V CDR1 and CDR2: MDHEN, SYDVKM. Trimming took 2 bases from V and 5 from J; bases not matched to a gene: 2. The clonotype originates from a man aged 40-49 years with active or convalescent COVID-19. Input material: peripheral blood. The V call is TRBV28, the J call TRBJ1-5; 8 bases are shared with TRBD1. This CDR3 reads CASSLGQGYQPQHF. The CDR3 coding sequence is TGTGCCAGCAGTTTAGGACAGGGATATCAGCCCCAGCATTTT.